This entry lists 20 T cell receptor beta chains sequenced from one sample in a study of T cell changes during pregnancy in multiple sclerosis. Using immunoSEQ multiplex PCR, the repertoire was profiled, and TCRdb retains in-frame clones only, with some absent. Of some 110,000 clones listed, under 95% were seen once; the top ten hold 1.6%. This specimen consisted of peripheral blood, obtained after pregnancy. These receptors came from a female donor with multiple sclerosis, enrolled in a pregnancy study.

The chain recombines TRBV7-9 with TRBJ1-2; TRBD1 agrees at 10 bases. The CDR3 has 15 residues. Germline loops: CDR1 SEHNR, CDR2 FQNEAQ (reference sequence). The J segment lost 4 bases and the V segment lost 3 bases, leaving 5 bases of the junction unmatched. The CDR3 spells CASSLTGGGSYGYTF. The CDR3 region has the DNA TGTGCCAGCAGCTTGACAGGGGGCGGGAGCTATGGCTACACCTTC.

The rearrangement uses TRBV5-4 and TRBJ1-1; weak D call: TRBD1 (5 bases). CDR1 and CDR2 (germline): SGHNT, YYREEE (reference sequence). Trimming removed 4 bases at V and 1 base at J, with 14 bases between. This CDR3 has 15 residues. The CDR3 nucleotides are TGTGCCAGCAGCCCGTGGGGGGGACCGAACACTGAAGCTTTCTTT. This encodes CASSPWGGPNTEAFF.

This rearrangement joins TRBV5-6 to TRBJ1-2, with TRBD1 matching 7 bases. This CDR3 is built from 15 residues. J gave up 4 bases and V 2 bases, and 8 bases lay outside the gene matches. Germline V gives CDR1 SGHDT, CDR2 YYEEEE. This chain's CDR3 is CASSFRGALVYGYTF. CDR3 nucleotide sequence: TGTGCCAGCAGCTTCAGGGGGGCCTTGGTCTATGGCTACACCTTC.

This sequence joins TRBV16 and TRBJ2-1, with TRBD2 matching over 8 bases. The J segment lost 3 bases and the V segment lost 4 bases, leaving 5 bases of the junction unmatched. The germline CDR1 and CDR2 sequences are KGHSY and FQNENV. The CDR3 contains 15 residues. The CDR3 loop is CASSPTTSVYNEQFF. The CDR3 nucleotides are TGTGCCAGCAGCCCTACGACTAGCGTCTACAATGAGCAGTTCTTC.

This clone was observed once. The chain couples TRBV9 to TRBJ2-2; 8 nucleotides align to TRBD2. The V and J ends lost 2 bases and 4 bases, in that order; junction bases with no gene match: 7. Germline V gives CDR1 SGDLS, CDR2 YYNGEE. The CDR3 extends over 16 amino acids. CDR3 residues: CASSVTGGALTGELFF. The CDR3 nucleotides read TGTGCCAGCAGCGTTACCGGGGGGGCCCTCACCGGGGAGCTGTTTTTT.

The chain recombines TRBV5-1 with TRBJ1-1; 8 nucleotides agree with TRBD1. The CDR3 is 15 residues long. Germline CDR1 is SGHRS and CDR2 is YFSETQ. V trimming: 4 bases; J trimming: 5 bases; junction bases outside the gene matches: 10. The CDR3, as DNA: TGCGCCAGCAGCATCCGGACAGGGTTGGGGACTGAAGCTTTCTTT. This codes for CASSIRTGLGTEAFF. Together with reference TRBV5-1 and TRBJ1-1, the CDR3 gives the full variable domain: KAGVTQTPRYLIKTRGQQVTLSCSPISGHRSVSWYQQTPGQGLQFLFEYFSETQRNKGNFPGRFSGRQFSNSRSEMNVSTLELGDSALYLCASSIRTGLGTEAFFGQGTRLTVV.

The genes are TRBV29-1 and TRBJ2-3, with D perhaps TRBD1 (5 bases). With 7 bases removed from V and 5 bases from J, the gap between germline ends came to 13 bases. Germline-derived CDR1 and CDR2 are SQVTM and ANQGSEA. This CDR3 comprises 12 residues. This chain's CDR3 is CSAQGQGDTQYF. The CDR3 DNA reads as TGCAGCGCGCAGGGCCAGGGAGATACGCAGTATTTT.

The chain employs TRBV10-3 and TRBJ2-3; possibly TRBD2 for D (6 bases). The ends were cut back, 2 bases at V and 6 bases at J, with 15 bases in the middle. The CDR3 contains 15 residues. Per the germline V gene, CDR1 is ENHRY and CDR2 is SYGVKD. CDR3 sequence: CAISEDGSTWDTQYF. The CDR3 nucleotides read TGTGCCATCAGTGAGGACGGGAGTACCTGGGATACGCAGTATTTT.

The rearrangement links TRBV5-1 to TRBJ2-1; 12 nucleotides match TRBD2. The CDR3 sequence is 16 residues long. With V trimmed by 5 bases and J by 8 bases, 11 bases remained unmatched. Germline CDR1 and CDR2: SGHRS and YFSETQ. The CDR3 DNA sequence: TGCGCCAGCAGACTCCTACTAGCGGGGGGAGGCGATGAGCAGTTCTTC. Residues: CASRLLLAGGGDEQFF.

V is TRBV2 and J is TRBJ2-7; 8 bases line up with TRBD1. The CDR3 consists of 13 residues. Germline-derived CDR1 and CDR2 are SNHLY and FYNNEI. After removal of 9 bases from V and 8 bases from J, the junction contained 12 bases not matched to a gene. The CDR3, as DNA: TGTGCCAGTAGGGCGGACAGGGAACCCAAGCAGTACTTC. Translated, it gives CASRADREPKQYF.

V and J are TRBV10-3 and TRBJ2-3; D is unclear. Deletions cut 4 bases from V and 0 bases from J, with 14 bases between. The germline V gene has CDR1 ENHRY and CDR2 SYGVKD. The CDR3 is made up of 16 amino acids. The CDR3 DNA follows: TGTGCCATCAGTGGAACAGTTGCCCCTAGCACAGATACGCAGTATTTT. Its protein product is CAISGTVAPSTDTQYF.

The rearrangement links TRBV30 to TRBJ2-3, with D possibly matching TRBD1 (5 bases). The CDR3 sequence is 13 residues long. Germline lookup yields CDR1 GTSNPN and CDR2 SVGIG (reference sequence). V lost 4 bases and J 4 bases, leaving 12 bases between the germline ends. This CDR3 reads CAWKWGSADTQYF. As DNA, the CDR3 is TGTGCCTGGAAATGGGGCTCGGCAGATACGCAGTATTTT.

Only one count was recorded for this clone. The chain has TRBV2 and TRBJ1-5, with D unresolved. Germline assignment: CDR1 SNHLY and CDR2 FYNNEI. The V end lost 4 bases, the J end lost 3 bases, and 16 bases lay between the germline ends. This CDR3 contains 16 residues. The CDR3 DNA is TGTGCCAGCAGTGGGGGAAGGACTGTCTACAATCAGCCCCAGCATTTT. It codes for CASSGGRTVYNQPQHF.

This clone was counted once. CDR3: CASKEEDYEQYF. The CDR3 nucleotides are TGTGCCAGCAAAGAGGAGGACTACGAGCAGTACTTC. The genes are TRBV2 and TRBJ2-7; a weak D match, TRBD2 (5 bases). The CDR3 covers 12 residues. The V and J ends lost 7 bases and 3 bases respectively, with 10 bases between them. From germline, CDR1 is SNHLY and CDR2 FYNNEI.

J is TRBJ1-5 and V is TRBV1; TRBD1 reflects the table's D call only, with no check against the DNA. TRBV1 is listed as a pseudogene. The CDR3 length is 14 residues. In nucleotides, the CDR3 is TGCACCAGCAGCCCCATTGACAGGGATCAGCCCCAGCATTTT. Encoded protein: CTSSPIDRDQPQHF.

The chain uses TRBV7-8 and TRBJ1-1; 11 bases fit TRBD1. This CDR3 has 14 amino acids. CDR1 is SGHVS and CDR2 is FQNEAQ in the germline V gene. V gave up 5 bases and J gave up 4 bases; unmatched junction bases: 3. CDR3 in amino acids: CASSGQGARTEAFF. The DNA for the CDR3 is TGTGCCAGCAGCGGACAGGGGGCGCGCACTGAAGCTTTCTTT. The complete variable domain, with remaining parts taken from reference TRBV7-8 and TRBJ1-1, reads GAGVSQSPRYKVAKRGQDVALRCDPISGHVSLFWYQQALGQGPEFLTYFQNEAQLDKSGLPSDRFFAERPEGSVSTLKIQRTQQEDSAVYLCASSGQGARTEAFFGQGTRLTVV.

This clone was found once. The rearrangement uses TRBV9 and TRBJ1-2; 9 positions match TRBD1. Germline trimming cut 3 bases from V and 4 bases from J; bases unmatched to any gene: 13. Germline-derived CDR1 and CDR2 are SGDLS and YYNGEE. CDR3 length: 17 amino acids. CDR3 sequence (DNA): TGTGCCAGCAGCGCGGGGACAGGGTCTAGTATTGGCTATGGCTACACCTTC. This sequence encodes CASSAGTGSSIGYGYTF.

V usage is TRBV5-1 and J usage is TRBJ1-4; 9 bases fit TRBD1. Per germline, CDR1 SGHRS and CDR2 YFSETQ. The ends lost 3 bases at V and 5 bases at J; junction bases unmatched: 8. This CDR3 comprises 16 residues. The DNA for the CDR3 is TGCGCCAGCAGCTCTAGGCCCGGGACAGGGAATGAAAAACTGTTTTTT. Its protein is CASSSRPGTGNEKLFF.

The CDR3 nucleotides are TGTGCCAGCAGTTACTCGTACCAGGTCAGCAACTATGGCTACACCTTC. Translation gives CASSYSYQVSNYGYTF. The chain is built from TRBV6-5 and TRBJ1-2; D is unresolved. V was shortened by 0 bases and J by 2 bases, with 13 bases between the two germline ends. Germline-derived CDR1 and CDR2 are MNHEY and SVGAGI. This CDR3 contains 16 residues.

This clone was seen more than once but under ten times. The CDR3 spells CASSLTGGTEAFF. The CDR3 nucleotides are TGTGCCAGCAGCCTGACAGGGGGCACTGAAGCTTTCTTT. This chain links TRBV14 with TRBJ1-1; the match to TRBD1 covers 9 bases. Germline V gene sequence: CDR1 SGHDN, CDR2 FVKESK. The trim removed 4 bases at V and 4 bases at J, leaving 1 base unmatched. CDR3 size: 13 residues.